The T cell receptor beta chain described here comes from a study of T cell changes during pregnancy in multiple sclerosis. V shed 0 bases and J shed 17 bases, with 16 bases lying between them. The germline V gene encodes CDR1 SGHDN and CDR2 FVKESK. The CDR3 runs to 13 residues. Generated by immunoSEQ multiplex PCR, the TCRdb table keeps only in-frame clones and is missing some. The sample holds roughly 100,000 clones; around 91% are singletons and the top ten take about 0.9%. The sequencing used peripheral blood, collected after pregnancy. This chain uses TRBV14 with TRBJ1-4, with D possibly matching TRBD1 (5 bases). This TCR was recovered from a female donor with multiple sclerosis, enrolled in a pregnancy study. The DNA of the CDR3 is TGTGCCAGCAGCCAAGATCTGGGGGGGATCCTTTTTTTT. Translation: CASSQDLGGILFF.